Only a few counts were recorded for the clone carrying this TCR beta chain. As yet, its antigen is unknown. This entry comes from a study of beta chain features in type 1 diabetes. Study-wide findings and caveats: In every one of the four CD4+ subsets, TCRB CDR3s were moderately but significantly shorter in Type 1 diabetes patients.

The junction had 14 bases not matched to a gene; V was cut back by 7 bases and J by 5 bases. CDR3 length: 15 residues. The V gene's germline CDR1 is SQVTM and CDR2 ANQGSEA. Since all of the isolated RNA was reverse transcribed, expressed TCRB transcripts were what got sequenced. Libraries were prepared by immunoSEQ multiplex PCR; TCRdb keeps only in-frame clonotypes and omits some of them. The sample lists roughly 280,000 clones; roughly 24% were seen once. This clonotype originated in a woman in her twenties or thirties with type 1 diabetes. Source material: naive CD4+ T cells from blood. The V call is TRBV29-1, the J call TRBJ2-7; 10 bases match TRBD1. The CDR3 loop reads CSASTFKGQGHEQYF. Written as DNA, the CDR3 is TGCAGCGCCTCAACTTTTAAGGGACAGGGGCACGAGCAGTACTTC.